This entry lists 32 T cell receptor beta chains sequenced from one sample in a study of T cell responses to AZD1222 COVID-19 vaccine. TCRdb keeps only in-frame clones here, not all; method: immunoSEQ multiplex PCR. This table holds about 160,000 clones, roughly 88% found once. Here the sequenced sample was peripheral blood, taken 28 days after the second AZD1222 dose. The receptors here all came from an adult who received the AZD1222 COVID-19 vaccine.

The chain has TRBV19 and TRBJ2-7, with D possibly TRBD1 on 6 matching bases. The V end was cut by 1 base, the J end by 5 bases, with 15 bases between. The length of the CDR3 is 15 residues. The germline V gene encodes CDR1 LNHDA and CDR2 SQIVND (reference sequence). The CDR3 is CASSIVAQGFHEQYF. CDR3 coding DNA: TGTGCCAGTAGTATAGTAGCTCAGGGGTTCCACGAGCAGTACTTC.

This clone was recorded once. The V gene is TRBV15, the J gene TRBJ1-3; perhaps TRBD1 as D (5 bases). Germline V gene lookup returns CDR1 LNHNV and CDR2 YYDKDF (reference sequence). This CDR3 is built from 14 residues. The V end lost 5 bases, the J end lost 4 bases, and 12 bases lay between the germline ends. The CDR3 here is CATSGGTRGNTIYF. For the CDR3, the DNA is TGTGCCACCAGCGGGGGGACTCGGGGAAACACCATATATTTT.

This chain joins TRBV4-3 and TRBJ1-6, with a tentative D call TRBD1 (6 bases). There are 21 residues in the CDR3. The germline CDR1 and CDR2 sequences are LGHNA and YSLEER. Trimming pared 4 bases from V and 5 bases from J, leaving 30 bases between. CDR3 nucleotide sequence: TGCGCCAGCAGCCCAGAAACCCATACAGGGAGGACCGATAAAAATAATTCACCCCTCCACTTT. Amino acids: CASSPETHTGRTDKNNSPLHF.

The genes are TRBV15 and TRBJ2-5, with a possible D match to TRBD1 (5 bases). The CDR3 is 15 residues long. Germline CDR1 is LNHNV and CDR2 is YYDKDF (reference sequence). V lost 1 base, J lost 5 bases, and 14 bases lay in between. The CDR3 is CATSRGGAQAETQYF. CDR3 DNA: TGTGCCACCAGCAGAGGTGGGGCCCAGGCGGAGACCCAGTACTTC.

This chain joins TRBV10-3 and TRBJ1-2, with 9 bases matching TRBD1. Germline assignment: CDR1 ENHRY and CDR2 SYGVKD. The junction had 10 bases not matched to a gene; V was cut back by 11 bases and J by 6 bases. The CDR3 runs 13 residues. CDR3 in amino acids: CASYPRTGDGYTF. CDR3 nucleotide sequence: TGTGCCTCGTACCCGAGGACAGGGGATGGCTACACCTTC.

V is TRBV5-6 and J is TRBJ2-6; no reliable D call. This CDR3 comprises 17 residues. The V gene's germline CDR1 is SGHDT and CDR2 YYEEEE. With 0 bases removed from V and 1 base from J, the gap between germline ends came to 11 bases. The CDR3 region is CASSLGGSTSGANVLTF. CDR3 nucleotide sequence: TGTGCCAGCAGCTTGGGGGGATCTACTTCTGGGGCCAACGTCCTGACTTTC.

The chain has TRBV19 and TRBJ1-6, with a tentative D call TRBD1 (5 bases). The CDR3 has 14 residues. V was clipped by 7 bases and J by 11 bases, with 18 bases between them. The germline gives CDR1 LNHDA, CDR2 SQIVND (reference sequence). Here the CDR3 DNA reads TGTGCCAGTACCGGTCGACAGACAGAGGCACCCCTCCACTTT. Translated, it gives CASTGRQTEAPLHF.

This rearrangement joins TRBV19 to TRBJ1-5, with TRBD1 identical over 10 bases. The V segment lost 3 bases and the J segment 7 bases; nucleotides outside the gene matches: 3. The germline V gene encodes CDR1 LNHDA and CDR2 SQIVND (reference sequence). This CDR3 is 14 amino acids long. CDR3 loop: CASSMTGGRQPQHF. In DNA form, the CDR3 reads TGTGCCAGTAGTATGACAGGGGGCAGGCAGCCCCAGCATTTT.

This clone occurred once. The J gene is TRBJ2-7, the V gene TRBV18; 8 bases are a match to TRBD1. The length of the CDR3 is 15 residues. J lost 3 bases, V lost 3 bases, and 7 bases had no gene match. Germline V gene lookup returns CDR1 KGHSH and CDR2 LQKENI. The CDR3 nucleotides read TGTGCCAGCTCACCGGGGACAGGAAGGCTCTACGAGCAGTACTTC. Encoded protein: CASSPGTGRLYEQYF.

The rearrangement links TRBV7-2 to TRBJ2-6; D not resolved. Germline-derived CDR1 and CDR2 are SGHTA and FQGNSA. The V and J ends lost 1 base and 2 bases respectively, with 12 bases between them. The CDR3 consists of 17 residues. The CDR3 region has the DNA TGTGCCAGCAGCTTAGGGGGTAAGCTGACTGGGGCCAACGTCCTGACTTTC. Translating gives CASSLGGKLTGANVLTF.

V gene TRBV19 combines with J gene TRBJ2-7; the D gene is possibly TRBD2 (5 bases). The V end lost 4 bases, the J end lost 0 bases, and 10 bases lay between the germline ends. The CDR3 spans 14 residues. From germline, CDR1 is LNHDA and CDR2 SQIVND (reference sequence). In nucleotides, the CDR3 is TGTGCCAGTAGTACCGCGGGCCTCTCCTACGAGCAGTACTTC. It encodes CASSTAGLSYEQYF.

This clone is a singleton in its sample. This chain links TRBV19 with TRBJ1-4; a weak D match, TRBD1 (5 bases). CDR3 length: 13 amino acids. CDR1 LNHDA and CDR2 SQIVND come from the germline V gene (reference sequence). V lost 7 bases and J 3 bases, leaving 9 bases between the germline ends. CDR3 nucleotide sequence: TGTGCCAGTAATAGGGGACCTAATGAAAAACTGTTTTTT. Encoded protein: CASNRGPNEKLFF.

This chain connects TRBV6-2 or TRBV6-3 to TRBJ1-1; possible D gene TRBD1, 5 bases. The V end was cut by 3 bases, the J end by 7 bases, with 24 bases between. This CDR3 region has 17 residues. Germline CDR1 reads MNHEY; CDR2 reads SVGEGT. CDR3 bases: TGTGCCAGCAGTTATCTAGATCTCCGATTTATGGGGGGTGAAGCTTTCTTT. This codes for CASSYLDLRFMGGEAFF.

This clone was detected a few times. CDR3 sequence reads: CASSLGQGPGGYNEQFF. The CDR3, as DNA: TGTGCCAGCAGCTTAGGTCAAGGGCCTGGAGGTTACAATGAGCAGTTCTTC. V usage is TRBV7-6 and J usage is TRBJ2-1; weak D call: TRBD2 (5 bases). This CDR3 contains 17 residues. Germline assignment: CDR1 SGHVS and CDR2 FNYEAQ. Trimming shortened V by 1 base and J by 4 bases, and 17 bases separated the two germline ends.

The chain uses TRBV4-3 and TRBJ2-1, with a tentative D call TRBD1 (6 bases). Germline CDR1 reads LGHNA; CDR2 reads YSLEER. The CDR3 extends over 14 amino acids. The V and J ends lost 3 bases and 3 bases respectively, with 9 bases between them. For the CDR3, the DNA is TGCGCCAGCAGCCATGGGACAAGCTACAATGAGCAGTTCTTC. It specifies CASSHGTSYNEQFF.

The chain links TRBV2 to TRBJ2-1; 12 nucleotides agree with TRBD2. CDR1 is SNHLY and CDR2 is FYNNEI in the germline V gene. Losses at the gene ends were 6 bases for V and 9 bases for J; bases not matched to a gene: 6. CDR3 length: 14 amino acids. The CDR3 DNA follows: TGTGCCAGCAGATCTAGCGGGGGGGCAGTTGAGCAGTTCTTC. Protein sequence: CASRSSGGAVEQFF.

This clone was seen once. The V call is TRBV2, the J call TRBJ2-5, with 8 bases fitting TRBD1. V was clipped by 7 bases and J by 5 bases; unmatched bases: 12. This CDR3 has 15 residues. Per the germline V gene, CDR1 is SNHLY and CDR2 is FYNNEI. CDR3 loop: CASTTGGQPSETQYF. The CDR3 region has the DNA TGTGCCAGCACCACAGGGGGGCAACCTAGTGAGACCCAGTACTTC. The whole variable domain, remainder taken from reference TRBV2 and TRBJ2-5, is EPEVTQTPSHQVTQMGQEVILRCVPISNHLYFYWYRQILGQKVEFLVSFYNNEISEKSEIFDDQFSVERPDGSNFTLKIRSTKLEDSAMYFCASTTGGQPSETQYFGPGTRLLVL.

This clone was counted a single time. The V and J genes are TRBV5-6 and TRBJ1-2; D gene uncertain. The CDR3 spans 12 residues. CDR1 is SGHDT, CDR2 YYEEEE, per germline. V was clipped by 0 bases and J by 4 bases, with 4 bases between them. CDR3 protein: CASSLAVYGYTF. DNA for the CDR3: TGTGCCAGCAGCTTGGCGGTCTATGGCTACACCTTC.

As to this clone: The sample contains more than one DNA sequence encoding this CDR3. The genes are TRBV4-2 and TRBJ1-2, with 8 bases that match TRBD1. V lost 3 bases, J lost 2 bases, and 5 bases stayed unmatched. The CDR3 runs to 15 residues. The V gene's germline CDR1 is LGHNA and CDR2 YNFKEQ. CDR3 sequence (DNA): TGTGCCAGCAGCCAGGGACAGGCCCCAAACTATGGCTACACCTTC. Protein sequence: CASSQGQAPNYGYTF.

The chain is built from TRBV5-5 and TRBJ1-2; a weak D match, TRBD1 (5 bases). Trimming stripped 2 bases from V and 1 base from J, with 15 bases between. The CDR3 extends over 16 amino acids. CDR1 is SGHKS, CDR2 YYEKEE, per germline (reference sequence). CDR3 DNA: TGTGCCAGCAGCTTAGGTGCGGGGCCTCTTAACTATGGCTACACCTTC. The encoded protein is CASSLGAGPLNYGYTF.

This clone was recorded only once. This chain uses TRBV7-2 with TRBJ1-1; 8 positions match TRBD1. Germline V gene lookup returns CDR1 SGHTA and CDR2 FQGNSA. The trim removed 0 bases at V and 5 bases at J, leaving 11 bases unmatched. The CDR3 has 17 amino acids. CDR3 loop: CASSLAQGAGGGTEAFF. Written as DNA, the CDR3 is TGTGCCAGCAGCTTAGCGCAGGGGGCAGGGGGCGGAACTGAAGCTTTCTTT.

V usage is TRBV10-1 and J usage is TRBJ1-5, with 7 positions matching TRBD1. The length of the CDR3 is 14 residues. V lost 3 bases, J lost 4 bases, and 3 bases stayed unmatched. Germline CDR1 and CDR2: WNHNN and SYGVQD (reference sequence). The CDR3: CASSEQGKNQPQHF. In nucleotides, the CDR3 is TGCGCCAGCAGTGAACAGGGGAAGAATCAGCCCCAGCATTTT.

The rearrangement joins TRBV3-1 (or the pseudogene TRBV3-2) to TRBJ2-7; D ambiguous. The germline CDR1 and CDR2 sequences are LGHDT and YNNKEL (reference sequence). This CDR3 is 15 amino acids long. With 0 bases removed from V and 0 bases from J, the gap between germline ends came to 9 bases. DNA for the CDR3: TGTGCCAGCAGCCAAGATCCTACCAGCTCCTACGAGCAGTACTTC. Protein: CASSQDPTSSYEQYF.

The V call is TRBV5-1, the J call TRBJ2-2, with TRBD1 identical over 7 bases. The junction had 3 bases not matched to a gene; V was cut back by 2 bases and J by 5 bases. The germline V gene encodes CDR1 SGHRS and CDR2 YFSETQ. The CDR3 sequence is 14 residues long. DNA of the CDR3: TGCGCCAGCAGCTTAGGGGGCTCAACCGGGGAGCTGTTTTTT. It codes for CASSLGGSTGELFF.

This chain uses TRBV6-5 with TRBJ1-2; 7 bases match TRBD1. In germline, CDR1 is MNHEY, CDR2 SVGAGI. The CDR3 is 14 residues long. V lost 6 bases, J lost 5 bases, and 9 bases stayed unmatched. The CDR3, as DNA: TGTGCCAGCAGACAGACAGGGAAAATATATGGCTACACCTTC. This translates into CASRQTGKIYGYTF.

Worth noting for this clone: The CDR3 ends on some other residue instead of the conserved phenylalanine or tryptophan, so this is likely a read error. Because the CDR3's place on the DNA is in doubt, the DNA is left out and the CDR3 is given as listed by TCRdb. This chain links TRBV6-1 with TRBJ1-2. The germline CDR1 and CDR2 sequences are MNHNS and SASEGT. 12 amino acids form the CDR3, both terminal residues included. The CDR3 sequence is CASSELGTPVAS.

The genes are TRBV7-8 and TRBJ1-1; a possible D gene is TRBD1 (6 bases). Germline CDR1 and CDR2: SGHVS and FQNEAQ. Trimming stripped 2 bases from V and 5 bases from J, with 12 bases between. CDR3 length equals 14 residues. CDR3 protein: CASSLQGQGTEAFF. DNA for the CDR3: TGTGCCAGCAGCTTACAGGGGCAGGGGACTGAAGCTTTCTTT.

V gene TRBV28 combines with J gene TRBJ2-5; D gene ambiguous. The CDR3 has 14 amino acids. Germline V gene data show CDR1 as MDHEN and CDR2 as SYDVKM. The germline V and J ends were trimmed by 6 bases and 1 base, with 12 bases remaining between them. The CDR3 nucleotides read TGTGCCAGCAGGAGGATACTCCGCCAAGAGACCCAGTACTTC. Its protein product is CASRRILRQETQYF.

This chain links TRBV10-3 with TRBJ2-7; 7 bases agree with TRBD2. This CDR3 comprises 15 residues. Per germline, CDR1 ENHRY and CDR2 SYGVKD. The J segment lost 0 bases and the V segment lost 2 bases, leaving 4 bases of the junction unmatched. CDR3 in amino acids: CAISEPGGSSYEQYF. In DNA form, the CDR3 reads TGTGCCATCAGTGAGCCGGGGGGAAGCTCCTACGAGCAGTACTTC.

The chain joins TRBV5-1 to TRBJ2-7; perhaps TRBD1 as D (6 bases). Germline V gene data show CDR1 as SGHRS and CDR2 as YFSETQ. The CDR3 is 13 residues long. The V end was cut by 3 bases, the J end by 4 bases, with 11 bases between. The CDR3 region has the DNA TGCGCCAGCAGCTGGGACACCCAGTACGAGCAGTACTTC. Encoded protein: CASSWDTQYEQYF.

The rearrangement uses TRBV27 and TRBJ1-2; D is unresolved. The CDR3 consists of 16 residues. CDR1 and CDR2 from the germline V gene are MNHEY and SMNVEV (reference sequence). V dropped 0 bases and J dropped 8 bases, with 19 bases sitting between them. The CDR3 sequence: CASSLSAEGGLGGYTF. Here the CDR3 DNA reads TGTGCCAGCAGTTTATCGGCCGAGGGAGGACTTGGAGGCTACACCTTC.

This chain uses TRBV5-1 with TRBJ2-3, with 7 nucleotides matching TRBD1. Germline CDR1 and CDR2: SGHRS and YFSETQ. The CDR3 has 15 amino acids. Trimming at V came to 0 bases and at J to 2 bases, leaving 3 bases not matched to a gene. The CDR3 DNA follows: TGCGCCAGCAGCTTGGCCGACAGGGACACAGATACGCAGTATTTT. Amino acid sequence: CASSLADRDTDTQYF.